The 25 T cell receptor beta chains reported below all come from one sample, sequenced in a study of T cells after yellow fever vaccination. Using its own MiXCR run on the 5' RACE reads, TCRdb lists one record per CDR3 protein. Here the sample spans under 550,000 distinct CDR3 sequences, just over 20% being singletons. The sequencing used PBMCs, collected approximately 22 days after the first yellow fever vaccination. Receptors originate from a man younger than 35 who received the YFV17D yellow fever vaccine.

J is TRBJ2-3 and V is TRBV11-2; D unclear. V gave up 0 bases and J gave up 7 bases, with 8 bases separating them. The germline CDR1 and CDR2 sequences are SGHAT and FQNNGV. This CDR3 has 13 amino acids. The CDR3 loop is CASSLDTLNTQYF. The CDR3 DNA reads TGTGCCAGCAGCTTAGATACCCTGAATACGCAGTATTTT.

The chain couples TRBV3-1 to TRBJ1-6; D may be TRBD1 (5 bases). V was cut by 1 base and J by 8 bases, with 12 bases left in between. From germline, CDR1 is LGHDT and CDR2 YNNKEL (reference sequence). This CDR3 spans 15 amino acids. CDR3 DNA sequence: TGTGCCAGCAGCCAAGGTTCAGGGAGTGATTCACCCCTCCACTTT. Its translation: CASSQGSGSDSPLHF.

The chain uses TRBV7-9 and TRBJ1-3; D is unresolved. CDR3 size: 16 residues. V lost 5 bases, J lost 3 bases, and 17 bases lay in between. In germline, CDR1 is SEHNR, CDR2 FQNEAQ (reference sequence). This CDR3 reads CASSVPSLENGNTIYF. CDR3 nucleotide sequence: TGTGCCAGCAGCGTTCCTTCTCTCGAGAATGGAAACACCATATATTTT.

By share of the sample, this clonotype is medium-sized. This chain uses TRBV12-3 or TRBV12-4 with TRBJ2-2; maybe TRBD1 (5 bases). Trimming took 7 bases from V and 4 from J, leaving 28 bases between them. This CDR3 has 19 residues. This CDR3 reads CASKIYRFQGVLFTGELFF. CDR3 DNA: TGTGCCAGCAAAATTTACAGGTTTCAAGGGGTGCTATTCACCGGGGAGCTGTTTTTT.

The V call is TRBV10-3, the J call TRBJ2-5; TRBD2 matches 16 bases. This CDR3 spans 18 amino acids. CDR1 ENHRY and CDR2 SYGVKD come from the germline V gene. The V segment lost 2 bases and the J segment 5 bases; nucleotides outside the gene matches: 8. The CDR3 DNA sequence: TGTGCCATCAGTGAGAGCGGGACTAGCGGGGGGGCGGCGGAGACCCAGTACTTC. Translated: CAISESGTSGGAAETQYF.

A few counts support this clonotype. This chain connects TRBV24-1 to TRBJ1-2, with 7 nucleotides matching TRBD1. Germline trimming cut 9 bases from V and 2 bases from J; bases unmatched to any gene: 14. The germline V gene encodes CDR1 KGHDR and CDR2 SFDVKD. This CDR3 has 16 amino acids. This CDR3 is CATPGRTGTDNYGYTF. CDR3 nucleotide sequence: TGTGCCACCCCTGGGAGGACCGGGACAGACAACTATGGCTACACCTTC.

This rearrangement joins TRBV24-1 to TRBJ2-1, with 8 bases fitting TRBD1. J gave up 0 bases and V 7 bases, and 7 bases lay outside the gene matches. Looked up from germline, CDR1 is KGHDR and CDR2 is SFDVKD. The CDR3 is 16 amino acids. As DNA, the CDR3 is TGTGCCACCAGCGGGACAGGCCTTAGCTCCTACAATGAGCAGTTCTTC. This sequence encodes CATSGTGLSSYNEQFF.

This clonotype was seen a few times. This chain connects TRBV25-1 to TRBJ2-7; 8 bases are shared with TRBD2. This CDR3 contains 15 residues. The J segment lost 5 bases and the V segment lost 10 bases, leaving 16 bases of the junction unmatched. Germline CDR1 and CDR2: MGHDK and SYGVNS. For the CDR3, the DNA is TGTGCCATCCCGACAGAGCGTAGCGGGGTCGACGAGCAGTACGTC. Translation: CAIPTERSGVDEQYV.

This clonotype was recorded a few times. This sequence joins TRBV27 and TRBJ2-3; 9 bases align to TRBD2. Germline CDR1 MNHEY, CDR2 SMNVEV (reference sequence). The CDR3 covers 19 residues. The ends lost 0 bases at V and 3 bases at J; junction bases unmatched: 13. CDR3 amino acids: CASSLSLAGLATRTDTQYF. The CDR3 nucleotides are TGTGCCAGCAGTTTATCTCTAGCGGGGTTGGCCACTAGGACAGATACGCAGTATTTT.

The chain couples TRBV20-1 to TRBJ1-5; D is unclear. This CDR3 has 15 amino acids. V was cut by 2 bases and J by 0 bases, with 11 bases left in between. Germline V gene lookup returns CDR1 DFQATT and CDR2 SNEGSKA (reference sequence). CDR3 amino acids: CSARRQPDSNQPQHF. The DNA for the CDR3 is TGCAGTGCTAGAAGACAACCCGATAGCAATCAGCCCCAGCATTTT.

V usage is TRBV20-1 and J usage is TRBJ2-7; D is perhaps TRBD2 (5 bases). From germline, CDR1 is DFQATT and CDR2 SNEGSKA (reference sequence). The V end lost 0 bases, the J end lost 0 bases, and 15 bases lay between the germline ends. The CDR3 is 16 amino acids. CDR3 in DNA: TGCAGTGCTAGAGACCCCCGAGCGGCGGTCTCCTACGAGCAGTACTTC. Amino acids: CSARDPRAAVSYEQYF.

This clonotype was seen many times. The chain links TRBV5-1 to TRBJ2-2; D gene ambiguous. Germline V gives CDR1 SGHRS, CDR2 YFSETQ. V lost 1 base and J 5 bases, leaving 6 bases between the germline ends. There are 13 residues in the CDR3. CDR3 region: CASSLRFTGELFF. In DNA form, the CDR3 reads TGCGCCAGCAGCTTGCGGTTTACCGGGGAGCTGTTTTTT.

The chain recombines TRBV5-1 with TRBJ2-2, with 8 bases that match TRBD1. Per germline, CDR1 SGHRS and CDR2 YFSETQ. V lost 3 bases to trimming and J lost 6 bases; unmatched junction nucleotides: 10. The CDR3 runs 16 residues. CDR3 DNA sequence: TGCGCCAGCAGCTCAGGACAGGGCACCTCGGCCGGGGAGCTGTTTTTT. Translated: CASSSGQGTSAGELFF.

The chain employs TRBV5-1 and TRBJ1-4; D perhaps matches TRBD1 (5 bases). Germline V CDR1 and CDR2: SGHRS, YFSETQ. The CDR3 sequence is 16 residues long. V was clipped by 0 bases and J by 8 bases, with 17 bases between them. CDR3 sequence (DNA): TGCGCCAGCAGCTTGGGTACGGGGGTCGGAGGAGAAAAACTGTTTTTT. Its protein product is CASSLGTGVGGEKLFF.

This clonotype has a handful of counts. The genes are TRBV7-9 and TRBJ2-5; the D is unclear. The V gene lost 5 bases and the J gene lost 5 bases, with 12 bases spanning the gap. This CDR3 has 13 residues. From germline, CDR1 is SEHNR and CDR2 FQNEAQ (reference sequence). In nucleotides, the CDR3 is TGTGCCAGCAGCCCCGAGGTTGGGGAGACCCAGTACTTC. Its translation is CASSPEVGETQYF.

The chain employs TRBV5-4 and TRBJ2-5; D call uncertain. CDR3 length: 14 amino acids. Trimming removed 2 bases from V and 7 bases from J, with 15 bases in between. From germline, CDR1 is SGHNT and CDR2 YYREEE (reference sequence). The DNA for the CDR3 is TGTGCCAGCAGCTTATCTACCCTGACGGGGACCCAGTACTTC. Encoded protein: CASSLSTLTGTQYF. Variable domain in full (rest from reference TRBV5-4 and TRBJ2-5): ETGVTQSPTHLIKTRGQQVTLRCSSQSGHNTVSWYQQALGQGPQFIFQYYREEENGRGNFPPRFSGLQFPNYSSELNVNALELDDSALYLCASSLSTLTGTQYFGPGTRLLVL.

The CDR3 sequence is CASRLQQNTEAFF. The DNA for the CDR3 is TGTGCCAGCAGGTTACAGCAGAACACTGAAGCTTTCTTT. This chain joins TRBV7-2 and TRBJ1-1, with D unresolved. Deletions cut 6 bases from V and 1 base from J, with 9 bases between. The germline gives CDR1 SGHTA, CDR2 FQGNSA. The CDR3 consists of 13 residues.

The J gene is TRBJ1-5, the V gene TRBV19, with TRBD1 identical over 7 bases. The trim removed 11 bases at V and 4 bases at J, leaving 11 bases unmatched. Germline-derived CDR1 and CDR2 are LNHDA and SQIVND (reference sequence). The CDR3 length is 14 residues. Here the CDR3 DNA reads TGTGCCGCAAAAACAGGGGTAGGGAATCAGCCCCAGCATTTT. This encodes CAAKTGVGNQPQHF. The entire variable domain, with the rest obtained from reference TRBV19 and TRBJ1-5, is as follows: DGGITQSPKYLFRKEGQNVTLSCEQNLNHDAMYWYRQDPGQGLRLIYYSQIVNDFQKGDIAEGYSVSREKKESFPLTVTSAQKNPTAFYLCAAKTGVGNQPQHFGDGTRLSIL.

This clonotype was detected a few times. The chain is built from TRBV15 and TRBJ2-2; D is undetermined. The CDR3 consists of 13 residues. Germline V gives CDR1 LNHNV, CDR2 YYDKDF (reference sequence). The V end was cut by 1 base, the J end by 6 bases, with 6 bases between. The CDR3 loop is CATSRADSGELFF. In nucleotides, the CDR3 is TGTGCCACCAGCAGAGCAGACTCCGGGGAGCTGTTTTTT. The full variable domain, its missing parts supplied by reference TRBV15 and TRBJ2-2, is DAMVIQNPRYQVTQFGKPVTLSCSQTLNHNVMYWYQQKSSQAPKLLFHYYDKDFNNEADTPDNFQSRRPNTSFCFLDIRSPGLGDTAMYLCATSRADSGELFFGEGSRLTVL.

V and J are TRBV11-2 and TRBJ1-1, with 7 nucleotides matching TRBD1. With 5 bases clipped from V and 4 bases from J, the junction kept 7 bases outside the gene matches. The CDR3 extends over 14 amino acids. CDR1 is SGHAT and CDR2 is FQNNGV in the germline V gene. CDR3 DNA sequence: TGTGCCAGCAGCACCGGACAGGCGAGCACTGAAGCTTTCTTT. It yields the protein CASSTGQASTEAFF.

This chain uses TRBV12-3 or TRBV12-4 with TRBJ2-1, with D possibly being TRBD2 (5 bases). V gave up 8 bases and J gave up 9 bases, with 11 bases separating them. This CDR3 is 11 amino acids long. The CDR3 is CASQSEGEQFF. CDR3 sequence (DNA): TGTGCCAGCCAAAGCGAGGGTGAGCAGTTCTTC.

V and J are TRBV29-1 and TRBJ2-6; tentative D call: TRBD1 (5 bases). This CDR3 region has 15 residues. Per the germline V gene, CDR1 is SQVTM and CDR2 is ANQGSEA. V lost 8 bases to trimming and J lost 0 bases, with 14 bases between them. CDR3 DNA: TGCAGCATTCATTCAGGGATCTCTGGGGCCAACGTCCTGACTTTC. It encodes CSIHSGISGANVLTF.

Turning to this clonotype: The CDR3 does not close with the conserved phenylalanine or tryptophan, likely indicating a read error. The rearrangement uses TRBV20-1 and TRBJ1-2; possible D gene TRBD1, 5 bases. Looked up from germline, CDR1 is DFQATT and CDR2 is SNEGSKA (reference sequence). Trimming left V 2 bases short and J 2 bases short, with 21 bases between. This CDR3 has 17 amino acids. The CDR3 coding sequence is TGCAGTGCTAGATCCCCTAGCCCAGCAGGGCGGAACTATGGCTACACCTGC. Its protein product is CSARSPSPAGRNYGYTC.

The chain joins TRBV9 to TRBJ2-3; D may be TRBD2 (6 bases). CDR3 length: 18 amino acids. Germline CDR1 reads SGDLS; CDR2 reads YYNGEE. V gave up 3 bases and J gave up 5 bases, with 25 bases separating them. The CDR3 DNA is TGTGCCAGCAGCGCCCCACCAGGGCGGGGCCTAGAGGTAGATACGCAGTATTTT. This codes for CASSAPPGRGLEVDTQYF.

The chain uses TRBV5-1 and TRBJ1-1; D call uncertain. CDR1 SGHRS and CDR2 YFSETQ come from the germline V gene. The CDR3 is 14 amino acids. V lost 4 bases, J lost 9 bases, and 19 bases lay in between. CDR3 DNA sequence: TGCGCCAGCAGCCCAGAGATCATAAGCCTACAAGCTTTCTTT. It codes for CASSPEIISLQAFF.